These T cell receptor beta chains were read from a single sample in a study of blood T cells in healthy people across ages. TCRdb reprocessed the 5' RACE reads with MiXCR, giving one entry per CDR3 protein. The sample holds around 970,000 distinct CDR3 sequences, about 51% seen once. Input material: blood. All receptors derive from a woman aged 60-75 years in good health. The CDR3 runs from the conserved cysteine through the conserved F or W. The D gene is left open where the match is weak. A row's size may be missing; if present it is once, few, many or a size class.

v_call	d_call	j_call	clone_size	cdr3_aa	cdr3_nt
TRBV20-1	TRBD2	TRBJ2-7	.	CSARAASGRYEQYF	TGCAGTGCTAGAGCTGCCAGCGGGAGATACGAGCAGTACTTC
TRBV4-3	TRBD2	TRBJ2-3	few	CASSRKLAGGTNTQYF	TGCGCCAGCAGCCGGAAACTAGCGGGAGGAACGAATACGCAGTATTTT
TRBV5-1	TRBD2	TRBJ2-5	.	CASSLRLAGGPTQETQYF	TGCGCCAGCAGCCTGCGGCTAGCGGGGGGCCCGACCCAAGAGACCCAGTACTTC
TRBV7-9	TRBD1	TRBJ2-3	.	CASSTRGQGTDTQYF	TGTGCCAGCAGCACCCGGGGACAGGGCACAGATACGCAGTATTTT
TRBV12-3/TRBV12-4	TRBD2	TRBJ2-1	.	CASSSGGGEQFF	TGTGCCAGCAGTTCCGGGGGGGGTGAGCAGTTCTTC
TRBV7-2	.	TRBJ2-3	.	CASSPDSRGRGRTDTQYF	TGTGCCAGCAGCCCAGACTCTAGGGGGCGGGGGCGCACAGATACGCAGTATTTT
TRBV5-1	TRBD2	TRBJ2-1	few	CASSDGLATYNEQFF	TGCGCCAGCAGCGACGGACTAGCTACCTACAATGAGCAGTTCTTC
TRBV5-1	.	TRBJ2-4	.	CASSLSQKNIQYF	TGCGCCAGCAGCTTGTCACAGAAAAACATTCAGTACTTC
TRBV7-2	.	TRBJ2-6	.	CASSFDGYSGANVLTF	TGTGCCAGCAGCTTCGACGGGTACTCTGGGGCCAACGTCCTGACTTTC
TRBV5-1	TRBD2	TRBJ2-3	.	CASSLEILAGGSDTQYF	TGCGCCAGCAGCTTGGAGATTTTAGCGGGAGGATCAGATACGCAGTATTTT
TRBV6-1	TRBD1	TRBJ2-5	few	CASSVARTGLETQYF	TGTGCCAGCAGTGTTGCCAGGACAGGGTTGGAGACCCAGTACTTC
TRBV24-1	TRBD2	TRBJ2-3	few	CATRLAGDDTQYF	TGTGCCACCCGACTAGCGGGAGATGATACGCAGTATTTT
TRBV6-2/TRBV6-3	.	TRBJ2-7	.	CASSSPRTTSSYEQYF	TGTGCCAGCAGCTCTCCAAGAACCACCAGCTCCTACGAGCAGTACTTC
TRBV6-2/TRBV6-3	TRBD1	TRBJ2-1	.	CASSTRTGTNEQFF	TGTGCCAGCAGTACACGGACAGGGACGAATGAGCAGTTCTTC
TRBV6-5	.	TRBJ2-5	.	CASSRQNGETQYF	TGTGCCAGCAGCCGACAAAATGGGGAGACCCAGTACTTC
TRBV25-1	.	TRBJ2-7	few	CASSDGSEQYF	TGTGCCAGCAGTGACGGGTCCGAGCAGTACTTC
TRBV27	TRBD2	TRBJ2-3	few	CASSSRGLTGLAGGRSTDTQYF	TGTGCCAGCAGTTCCCGCGGTTTAACGGGACTAGCGGGAGGGCGGAGCACAGATACGCAGTATTTT
TRBV7-8	.	TRBJ2-1	.	CASSQRTVLLSNEQFF	TGTGCCAGCAGCCAGCGGACAGTCTTGCTTTCGAATGAGCAGTTCTTC
TRBV7-2	.	TRBJ1-2	.	CASSSARQHLNYGYTF	TGTGCCAGCAGTTCGGCCAGGCAGCACCTAAACTATGGCTACACCTTC
TRBV20-1	.	TRBJ2-7	few	CSASGTIRAYEQYF	TGCAGTGCTAGCGGCACCATCCGTGCTTACGAGCAGTACTTC
TRBV12-3/TRBV12-4	.	TRBJ1-5	.	CASRYRTQPQHF	TGTGCCAGCAGGTACCGCACCCAGCCCCAGCATTTT
TRBV14	.	TRBJ2-5	.	CASSPSTGGRETQYF	TGTGCCAGCAGCCCATCGACAGGAGGACGGGAGACCCAGTACTTC
TRBV4-1	TRBD2	TRBJ2-5	.	CASSQGSLAGVGETQYF	TGCGCCAGCAGCCAAGGATCTCTAGCGGGAGTAGGAGAGACCCAGTACTTC
TRBV7-2	TRBD1	TRBJ2-7	.	CASSYYRGASYEQYF	TGTGCCAGCAGCTACTACAGGGGGGCCTCCTACGAGCAGTACTTC
TRBV11-2	TRBD1	TRBJ1-1	.	CASSLVQGLAEAFF	TGTGCCAGCAGCTTAGTACAGGGGCTTGCTGAAGCTTTCTTT
TRBV6-6	.	TRBJ2-5	.	CASSYPERDNQETQYF	TGTGCCAGCAGTTACCCAGAAAGGGACAACCAAGAGACCCAGTACTTC
TRBV20-1	TRBD2	TRBJ2-3	.	CSARALAGRSDTQYF	TGCAGTGCCAGGGCCCTAGCGGGAAGGTCAGATACGCAGTATTTT
TRBV28	TRBD2	TRBJ2-7	few	CASSSNRLAGEGGYEQYF	TGTGCCAGCAGTTCCAACAGACTAGCGGGAGAAGGTGGCTACGAGCAGTACTTC
TRBV5-4	TRBD1	TRBJ2-5	.	CASSSPQGETQYF	TGTGCCAGCAGCTCACCACAGGGGGAGACCCAGTACTTC
TRBV20-1	TRBD1	TRBJ2-1	few	CSAPTSQGGRNEQFF	TGCAGTGCCCCAACGTCACAGGGGGGACGGAATGAGCAGTTCTTC
TRBV29-1	.	TRBJ2-7	many	CSVEVEGRRREQYF	TGCAGCGTTGAAGTCGAAGGGCGCCGTCGGGAGCAGTACTTC
TRBV11-2	.	TRBJ2-5	.	CASSLWSGEVAETQYF	TGTGCCAGCAGCTTATGGTCGGGAGAGGTAGCAGAGACCCAGTACTTC
TRBV20-1	.	TRBJ2-3	few	CSASPSTRTDTQYF	TGCAGTGCTAGCCCCAGTACGCGCACAGATACGCAGTATTTT
TRBV7-9	.	TRBJ2-3	once	CSSSLASAGSTDTQYF	TGTTCCAGCAGCTTAGCTTCGGCAGGGAGCACAGATACGCAGTATTTT
TRBV9	TRBD1	TRBJ2-3	.	CASSETGGSTDTQYF	TGTGCCAGCAGCGAGACAGGGGGTAGCACAGATACGCAGTATTTT
TRBV4-1	.	TRBJ2-7	.	CASSQDVRSVDRTYEQYF	TGCGCCAGCAGCCAAGACGTGCGAAGCGTAGACAGAACCTACGAGCAGTACTTC
TRBV11-2	TRBD2	TRBJ2-7	.	CASSFGGGNDEQYF	TGTGCCAGCAGCTTCGGGGGAGGGAACGACGAGCAGTACTTC
TRBV10-3	.	TRBJ2-1	.	CAISVKAQGGNEQFF	TGTGCCATCAGTGTTAAGGCACAGGGAGGGAATGAGCAGTTCTTC
TRBV27	TRBD1	TRBJ2-4	.	CASSVQQGLGEQYF	TGTGCCAGCAGTGTCCAACAGGGGTTAGGTGAGCAGTACTTC
TRBV14	.	TRBJ1-2	many	CASSQVPGFGGYTF	TGTGCCAGCAGCCAAGTTCCGGGGTTTGGTGGCTACACCTTC
TRBV29-1	TRBD1	TRBJ2-1	few	CSVRRTGGDEQFF	TGCAGCGTGAGAAGGACAGGGGGAGATGAGCAGTTCTTC
TRBV7-9	TRBD1	TRBJ2-7	.	CASRVTGGIPYEQYF	TGTGCCAGCAGAGTCACAGGGGGGATTCCCTACGAGCAGTACTTC
TRBV7-3	TRBD1	TRBJ2-6	.	CASSLTGRSSGANVLTF	TGTGCCAGCAGCCTGACAGGGCGAAGCTCTGGGGCCAACGTCCTGACTTTC
TRBV7-2	TRBD1	TRBJ2-3	.	CASSKGGPQTNTQYF	TGTGCCAGCAGCAAAGGGGGCCCCCAGACAAATACGCAGTATTTT
TRBV27	.	TRBJ2-7	few	CASRNRGLSYEQYF	TGTGCCAGCAGAAACAGGGGACTCTCCTACGAGCAGTACTTC
TRBV29-1	.	TRBJ2-3	.	CSVGGTDTQYF	TGCAGCGTTGGGGGCACAGATACGCAGTATTTT
TRBV9	.	TRBJ1-4	.	CASSVRDTVNEKLFF	TGTGCCAGCAGCGTCCGGGACACCGTCAATGAAAAGCTGTTTTTT